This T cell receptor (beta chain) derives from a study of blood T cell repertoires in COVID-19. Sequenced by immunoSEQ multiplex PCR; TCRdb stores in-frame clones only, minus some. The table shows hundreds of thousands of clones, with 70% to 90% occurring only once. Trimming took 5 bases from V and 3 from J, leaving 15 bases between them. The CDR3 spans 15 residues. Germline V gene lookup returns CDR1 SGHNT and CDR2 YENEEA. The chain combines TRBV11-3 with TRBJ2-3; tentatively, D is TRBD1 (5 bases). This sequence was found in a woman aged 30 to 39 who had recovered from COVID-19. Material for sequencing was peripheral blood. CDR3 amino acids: CASSPWGERTDTQYF. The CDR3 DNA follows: TGTGCCAGCAGCCCATGGGGCGAAAGGACAGATACGCAGTATTTT.